The 25 T cell receptor beta chains below were found in one sample sequenced in a study of T cells in women clearing cervical HPV infection. Repertoires were generated with immunoSEQ multiplex PCR, while TCRdb's copy carries only in-frame clones and drops some. This sample contains 48,000 or so clones. Sequenced input: blood buffy coat. All receptors come from a woman aged 18 to 75 with a cervical HPV16 infection that either progressed to CIN3+ or cleared (not recorded which).

Notes on this clone: The read terminates 3 residues before the CDR3 end, so the remaining end is supplied by the germline J gene. The J gene is TRBJ2-1, the V gene TRBV20-1, with D perhaps matching TRBD1 (6 bases). Germline V CDR1 and CDR2: DFQATT, SNEGSKA (reference sequence). CDR3 length equals 14 residues. V was trimmed by 3 bases and J by 6 bases, leaving 15 bases between them. The sequenced part of the CDR3 DNA is TGCAGTGCTAGCGGGCAGGGGCCCTCCAATGAG. Protein sequence: CSASGQGPSNE. The entire CDR3 protein reads CSASGQGPSNEQFF.

A word on this clone: The read ends 3 residues early relative to the CDR3; the germline J gene fills the gap. This chain uses TRBV7-7 with TRBJ2-5, with D perhaps matching TRBD1 (5 bases). Trimming took off 4 bases at V and 4 bases at J, with 7 bases between the two ends. The CDR3 consists of 12 residues. CDR1 and CDR2 (germline): SSHAT, FNYEAQ (reference sequence). This CDR3 is CASSSQGETQYF. The sequenced part of the CDR3 DNA is TGTGCCAGCAGCTCCCAGGGAGAGACC.

As regards this clone: The read comes to an end 3 residues before the CDR3 does, leaving the germline J gene to fill in the end. V is TRBV5-4 and J is TRBJ2-7; possible D gene TRBD1, 6 bases. There are 14 residues in the CDR3. CDR1 is SGHNT, CDR2 YYREEE, per germline (reference sequence). The V end was cut by 0 bases, the J end by 0 bases, with 7 bases between. The DNA read from the CDR3 is TGTGCCAGCAGCTTGGACAGGGCCTCCTACGAG. Amino acid sequence: CASSLDRASYE. The entire CDR3 reads CASSLDRASYEQYF.

Points on this clone: The CDR3 is cut off 3 residues early in the read; its end comes from the germline J gene. Other nucleotide sequences from this sample produce the same CDR3. The chain combines TRBV10-3 with TRBJ2-5; D gene uncertain. CDR1 is ENHRY and CDR2 is SYGVKD in the germline V gene. Trimming took 3 bases from V and 0 from J, leaving 8 bases between them. This CDR3 comprises 14 residues. This CDR3 reads CAISDPGYQETQYF. The DNA read from the CDR3 is TGTGCCATCAGTGATCCCGGGTACCAAGAGACC.

Comment on this clone: The CDR3 end lies 3 residues beyond the end of the read and is filled in from the germline J gene. This chain joins TRBV20-1 and TRBJ1-1; D may be TRBD1 (5 bases). The V end lost 3 bases, the J end lost 5 bases, and 10 bases lay between the germline ends. This CDR3 region has 12 residues. Germline V CDR1 and CDR2: DFQATT, SNEGSKA (reference sequence). The covered CDR3 bases are TGCAGTGCTAGCAGGGAGAGAACTGAA. Translated: CSASRERTE. The CDR3, in full, reads CSASRERTEAFF.

On this clone itself: The read comes to an end 3 residues before the CDR3 does, leaving the germline J gene to fill in the end. This chain links TRBV5-1 with TRBJ1-1; D is undetermined. The germline V and J ends were trimmed by 1 base and 1 base, with 11 bases remaining between them. The CDR3 runs 15 residues. CDR1 and CDR2 from the germline V gene are SGHRS and YFSETQ. The part of the CDR3 DNA that was read is TGCGCCAGCAGCTTGCTTCAGAGTAAGAACACTGAA. Translation gives CASSLLQSKNTE. The whole CDR3 region reads CASSLLQSKNTEAFF.

Comments on this clone: Read sequence stops 3 residues before the CDR3 end, and the germline J gene provides the missing end. The chain employs TRBV11-3 and TRBJ1-5; no clear D gene. Per the germline V gene, CDR1 is SGHNT and CDR2 is YENEEA. The CDR3 covers 14 residues. Trimming left V 3 bases short and J 3 bases short, with 9 bases between. CDR3 loop: CASSFVDINQPQHF. The CDR3 bases that were read are TGTGCCAGCAGCTTCGTCGACATCAATCAGCCC. Together with reference TRBV11-3 and TRBJ1-5, the CDR3 gives the full variable domain: EAGVVQSPRYKIIEKKQPVAFWCNPISGHNTLYWYLQNLGQGPELLIRYENEEAVDDSQLPKDRFSAERLKGVDSTLKIQPAELGDSAVYLCASSFVDINQPQHFGDGTRLSIL.

Worth noting for this clone: The CDR3 goes on 3 residues after the read ends, and that part is filled in from the germline J gene. The chain has TRBV30 and TRBJ2-7, with D possibly TRBD1 on 5 matching bases. CDR1 is GTSNPN, CDR2 SVGIG, per germline (reference sequence). The CDR3 runs to 12 residues. V was trimmed by 5 bases and J by 4 bases, leaving 12 bases between them. The CDR3 here is CAWGGQGYEQYF. The CDR3 DNA, read in part, is TGTGCCTGGGGCGGACAAGGTTACGAG.

A word on this clone: The sequence runs out 3 residues before the end of the CDR3; the remainder is reconstructed from the germline J gene. V usage is TRBV20-1 and J usage is TRBJ1-6, with 9 bases lining up with TRBD1. Trimming removed 2 bases from V and 4 bases from J; junction bases left unmatched: 6. The CDR3 consists of 16 residues. The germline V gene encodes CDR1 DFQATT and CDR2 SNEGSKA (reference sequence). CDR3 loop: CSARPDRGAYNSPLHF. Partial CDR3 DNA: TGCAGTGCTAGACCCGACAGGGGGGCGTATAATTCACCC.

With regard to this clone: The read ends 3 residues early relative to the CDR3; the germline J gene fills the gap. This chain uses TRBV28 with TRBJ1-4, with 12 nucleotides matching TRBD1. There are 17 residues in the CDR3. V trimming: 4 bases; J trimming: 3 bases; junction bases outside the gene matches: 6. CDR1 is MDHEN and CDR2 is SYDVKM in the germline V gene. This CDR3 reads CASSSPGQGASNEKLFF. CDR3 DNA (partial): TGTGCCAGCAGTTCCCCGGGACAGGGGGCATCTAATGAAAAA.

Concerning this clone itself: The read gets to within 3 residues of the CDR3 end, and the germline J gene fills in the rest. The chain is built from TRBV5-1 and TRBJ1-1; no reliable D call. Germline V gene lookup returns CDR1 SGHRS and CDR2 YFSETQ. The CDR3 consists of 14 residues. V lost 5 bases to trimming and J lost 5 bases, with 16 bases between them. The CDR3 here is CASRLRSMSTEAFF. Partial CDR3 DNA: TGCGCCAGCAGACTCAGGAGTATGAGTACTGAA.

To note about this clone: The read ends 3 residues shy of where the CDR3 ends; the end is completed using the germline J gene. This chain connects TRBV30 to TRBJ2-5, with D unclear. Per germline, CDR1 GTSNPN and CDR2 SVGIG (reference sequence). Trimming left V 1 base short and J 4 bases short, with 10 bases between. This CDR3 region has 13 residues. The CDR3 spells CAWSEVVGETQYF. The CDR3 DNA, read in part, is TGTGCCTGGAGTGAAGTGGTCGGAGAGACC.

A note on this clone: The read terminates 3 residues ahead of where the CDR3 ends, so the germline J gene completes it. The chain carries TRBV20-1 and TRBJ2-2; D might be TRBD1 (5 bases). The ends were cut back, 3 bases at V and 2 bases at J, with 7 bases in the middle. CDR3 length: 13 residues. In germline, CDR1 is DFQATT, CDR2 SNEGSKA (reference sequence). The DNA read from the CDR3 is TGCAGTGCTAGGACAGTAAACACCGGGGAG. Encoded protein: CSARTVNTGE. In full, the CDR3 is CSARTVNTGELFF.

As regards this clone: The sequence runs out 3 residues before the end of the CDR3; the remainder is reconstructed from the germline J gene. J is TRBJ1-2 and V is TRBV7-9, with TRBD1 matching over 7 bases. V dropped 1 base and J dropped 3; count of bases not matched to a gene: 2. The CDR3 extends over 14 amino acids. Germline V gene data show CDR1 as SEHNR and CDR2 as FQNEAQ (reference sequence). The CDR3 loop is CASSLVTGHYGYTF. The sequenced part of the CDR3 DNA is TGTGCCAGCAGCTTAGTGACAGGGCACTATGGC.

For this clone: The missing CDR3 end, 3 residues past where the read stops, is filled in from the germline J gene. The chain recombines TRBV20-1 with TRBJ2-1, with 11 nucleotides matching TRBD2. CDR3 length equals 15 residues. Per the germline V gene, CDR1 is DFQATT and CDR2 is SNEGSKA (reference sequence). V shed 1 base and J 1 base; nucleotides not matched to a gene: 0. The covered CDR3 bases are TGCAGTGCTAGAGGACTAGCGGGATCCTACAATGAG. It is translated as CSARGLAGSYNE. In full, the CDR3 is CSARGLAGSYNEQFF.

For this clone: The CDR3 goes on 3 residues after the read ends, and that part is filled in from the germline J gene. V usage is TRBV7-3 and J usage is TRBJ2-2; 8 positions agree with TRBD2. V trimming: 0 bases; J trimming: 6 bases; junction bases outside the gene matches: 6. The CDR3 sequence is 16 residues long. Germline values: CDR1 SGHTA, CDR2 FQGTGA. The CDR3 DNA, read in part, is TGTGCCAGCAGCTTAACAGCCCGGGGGGGCTCCGGGGAG. As protein: CASSLTARGGSGE. The complete CDR3 protein is CASSLTARGGSGELFF.

In regard to this clone: Sequencing ends 3 residues short of the CDR3 end; the germline J gene provides the rest. The chain joins TRBV2 to TRBJ1-2; no firm D call. CDR3 length equals 13 residues. V lost 5 bases and J 4 bases, leaving 11 bases between the germline ends. Per the germline V gene, CDR1 is SNHLY and CDR2 is FYNNEI. The DNA read from the CDR3 is TGTGCCAGCAGTCAACAAGAGAGCTATGGC. Translating it yields CASSQQESYG. The full CDR3 protein reads CASSQQESYGYTF.

Concerning this clone: The read ends 3 residues shy of where the CDR3 ends; the end is completed using the germline J gene. This rearrangement joins TRBV5-4 to TRBJ2-7; possibly TRBD1 or TRBD2 for D (6 bases each). V lost 0 bases and J 4 bases, leaving 11 bases between the germline ends. The germline V gene has CDR1 SGHNT and CDR2 YYREEE (reference sequence). The CDR3 contains 14 residues. The CDR3 protein is CASSLGGTSYEQYF. The CDR3 DNA, read in part, is TGTGCCAGCAGCTTGGGCGGGACAAGTTACGAG.

As to this clone: The read ends 3 residues before the CDR3 terminus; that terminus is restored from the germline J gene. The chain combines TRBV20-1 with TRBJ2-7, with TRBD2 as a possible D gene (5 bases). Germline lookup yields CDR1 DFQATT and CDR2 SNEGSKA (reference sequence). There are 14 residues in the CDR3. Trimming took 2 bases from V and 2 from J, leaving 13 bases between them. The chain's CDR3 is CSARMAGLTYEQYF. The covered CDR3 bases are TGCAGTGCTAGAATGGCGGGTCTCACCTACGAG.

The sequenced part of the CDR3 DNA is TGTGCTAGTGGTTTGGCACCCCTTCTAGCGGGAGGAAGGAATGAG. This translates into CASGLAPLLAGGRNE. The full CDR3 reads CASGLAPLLAGGRNEQFF. The V gene is TRBV12-5, the J gene TRBJ2-1, with TRBD2 matching 11 bases. The read terminates 3 residues before the CDR3 end, so the remaining end is supplied by the germline J gene. The V gene's germline CDR1 is LGHNT and CDR2 FRNRAP. J was trimmed by 7 bases and V by 1 base; bases with no gene match: 12. The CDR3 has 18 amino acids.

Worth noting for this clone: The CDR3 end lies 3 residues beyond the end of the read and is filled in from the germline J gene. The rearrangement joins TRBV19 to TRBJ1-1; 8 bases align to TRBD1. The CDR3 runs to 14 residues. V dropped 4 bases and J dropped 1; count of bases not matched to a gene: 2. CDR1 is LNHDA and CDR2 is SQIVND in the germline V gene (reference sequence). The CDR3 region is CASSNGQGNTEAFF. CDR3 DNA, as far as it was read: TGTGCCAGTAGTAACGGACAGGGGAACACTGAA.

Details on this clone: The CDR3 goes on 3 residues after the read ends, and that part is filled in from the germline J gene. The chain has TRBV19 and TRBJ1-1; no clear D gene. The CDR3 sequence is 12 residues long. Germline values: CDR1 LNHDA, CDR2 SQIVND (reference sequence). CDR3 DNA (partial): TGTGCCAGTACGAGCGCCAAATACGAG. Translating it yields CASTSAKYE. The full CDR3 reads CASTSAKYEAFF.

A remark on this clone: The CDR3 end is not reached by the read, which stops 3 residues before it; the germline J gene fills it in. The gene calls are TRBV19 and TRBJ2-2, with 11 bases fitting TRBD2. Per germline, CDR1 LNHDA and CDR2 SQIVND (reference sequence). The CDR3 totals 17 residues. J was trimmed by 5 bases and V by 5 bases; bases with no gene match: 10. The CDR3 region is CASSPTGTSGKTGELFF. The DNA read from the CDR3 is TGTGCCAGTAGTCCAACCGGGACTAGCGGTAAAACCGGGGAG.

Comment on this clone: The CDR3 end falls 3 residues outside the read, so it is completed with the germline J gene. The V gene is TRBV20-1, the J gene TRBJ2-7, with 7 bases aligning to TRBD1. After removal of 0 bases from V and 3 bases from J, the junction contained 5 bases not matched to a gene. Germline CDR1 and CDR2: DFQATT and SNEGSKA (reference sequence). This CDR3 is 14 amino acids long. Incomplete CDR3 DNA: TGCAGTGCTAGAGATGTAGACAGGGTCTACGAG. This translates into CSARDVDRVYE. The entire CDR3 protein reads CSARDVDRVYEQYF.

About this clone itself: From the germline J gene comes the end of the CDR3, since the read stops 3 residues before it. V usage is TRBV6-2 or TRBV6-3 and J usage is TRBJ1-3; TRBD1 might be the D (6 bases). From germline, CDR1 is MNHEY and CDR2 SVGEGT. The CDR3 length is 15 residues. Trimming cost V 4 bases and J 0 bases, with 10 bases left between them. CDR3 DNA (partial): TGTGCCAGCAGTTCCGGACAGTACTCTGGAAACACC. Residues: CASSSGQYSGNT. The CDR3 in full is CASSSGQYSGNTIYF.